The 28 T cell receptor beta chains below were found in one sample sequenced in a study of shared clonotypes between healthy human individuals. Using immunoSEQ multiplex PCR, the repertoire was profiled, and TCRdb retains in-frame clones only, with some absent. Of millions of clones in the sample, 90% to 95% are singletons; the top ten hold more than 0.12%. Material for sequencing was naive CD4+ T cells sorted from blood. Documented subset: CD45RA+ positively selected. The receptors shown here come from a man between 18 and 29 years old in good health.

The gene calls are TRBV19 and TRBJ2-4; 13 bases are a match to TRBD2. V shed 4 bases, J shed 5 bases, and the junction held 8 bases outside the gene matches. Germline CDR1 and CDR2: LNHDA and SQIVND (reference sequence). The CDR3 loop spans 17 amino acids. In DNA form, the CDR3 reads TGTGCCAGTAGTAGGGGGACTAGCGGGACCCGGGAAAACATTCAGTACTTC. It codes for CASSRGTSGTRENIQYF.

This clone was detected once. The chain combines TRBV7-2 with TRBJ1-1, with D uncertain. Germline V gene lookup returns CDR1 SGHTA and CDR2 FQGNSA. V shed 5 bases and J shed 1 base, with 17 bases lying between them. The CDR3 loop spans 16 amino acids. The CDR3 DNA reads as TGTGCCAGCAGCCCGACGAGGGCGGCTGCGAACACTGAAGCTTTCTTT. Translated, it gives CASSPTRAAANTEAFF.

The chain uses TRBV9 and TRBJ1-3; D remains ambiguous. V lost 4 bases and J 0 bases, leaving 11 bases between the germline ends. Germline lookup yields CDR1 SGDLS and CDR2 YYNGEE. The CDR3 is 15 amino acids. The CDR3 is CASSPRLNSGNTIYF. The CDR3 coding sequence is TGTGCCAGCAGCCCTCGGCTGAACTCTGGAAACACCATATATTTT.

The chain combines TRBV5-4 with TRBJ2-3; 12 bases map to TRBD2. The germline CDR1 and CDR2 sequences are SGHNT and YYREEE (reference sequence). V lost 1 base, J lost 4 bases, and 4 bases stayed unmatched. CDR3 length equals 16 residues. The CDR3 DNA reads TGTGCCAGCAGCTTGATGGCTAGCGGGAGGGCAGATACGCAGTATTTT. Translated, it gives CASSLMASGRADTQYF.

The chain links TRBV5-1 to TRBJ2-3; D remains unclear. The CDR3 loop spans 14 amino acids. The germline V gene encodes CDR1 SGHRS and CDR2 YFSETQ. The germline V and J ends were trimmed by 2 bases and 4 bases, with 11 bases remaining between them. CDR3 protein: CASSLVDRPDTQYF. The CDR3 DNA reads as TGCGCCAGCAGCTTAGTGGACCGGCCAGATACGCAGTATTTT.

The chain links TRBV6-1 to TRBJ1-3; D unresolved. Trimming took off 6 bases at V and 0 bases at J, with 9 bases between the two ends. The CDR3 contains 14 residues. CDR1 and CDR2 (germline): MNHNS, SASEGT. The CDR3 bases are TGTGCCAGCAGACCACAGTCCTCTGGAAACACCATATATTTT. Translating it yields CASRPQSSGNTIYF.

The V call is TRBV6-5, the J call TRBJ2-7; no clear D gene. CDR3 size: 12 residues. V was trimmed by 7 bases and J by 2 bases, leaving 9 bases between them. Germline CDR1 reads MNHEY; CDR2 reads SVGAGI. CDR3 sequence (DNA): TGTGCCAGCATGGCAGGAGCCTACGAGCAGTACTTC. Residues: CASMAGAYEQYF.

The chain recombines TRBV21-1 with TRBJ2-3; the D call TRBD2 from the table was never checked on the DNA. TRBV21-1 is listed as a pseudogene. This CDR3 contains 16 residues. The CDR3 loop is CASSKALGRGKDTQYF. DNA for the CDR3: TGTGCCAGCAGCAAAGCGCTGGGGCGGGGGAAAGATACGCAGTATTTT.

This chain uses TRBV10-2 with TRBJ1-1, with a possible D match to TRBD1 (5 bases). V lost 5 bases and J 6 bases, leaving 13 bases between the germline ends. Looked up from germline, CDR1 is WSHSY and CDR2 is SAAADI. The CDR3 loop spans 13 amino acids. Here the CDR3 DNA reads TGCGCCAGCAGTTCCGGGGCCTACGCTGAAGCTTTCTTT. It specifies CASSSGAYAEAFF.

The rearrangement joins TRBV11-2 to TRBJ2-1, with D tentatively TRBD2 (5 bases). There are 17 residues in the CDR3. V gave up 5 bases and J gave up 0 bases, with 17 bases separating them. Germline V CDR1 and CDR2: SGHAT, FQNNGV. The CDR3 nucleotides are TGTGCCAGCAGCCCAGGAGGTAGCCCGAGCTCCTACAATGAGCAGTTCTTC. Translation gives CASSPGGSPSSYNEQFF.

V is TRBV27 and J is TRBJ2-5; D not certain. The CDR3 consists of 16 residues. V shed 5 bases and J shed 2 bases, with 18 bases lying between them. Germline loops: CDR1 MNHEY, CDR2 SMNVEV (reference sequence). Here the CDR3 reads CASSLITMGSQETQYF. For the CDR3, the DNA is TGTGCCAGCAGTCTTATAACTATGGGTTCTCAAGAGACCCAGTACTTC.

V is TRBV6-1 and J is TRBJ2-3, with a weak D call TRBD2 (6 bases). This CDR3 has 15 residues. V dropped 1 base and J dropped 4 bases, with 12 bases sitting between them. From germline, CDR1 is MNHNS and CDR2 SASEGT. The CDR3: CASSEVGLQSDTQYF. CDR3 nucleotide sequence: TGTGCCAGCAGTGAAGTAGGACTACAATCAGATACGCAGTATTTT.

This clone was recorded once. The rearrangement links TRBV7-2 to TRBJ2-5; TRBD1 aligns across 7 bases. V was pared by 4 bases and J by 4 bases, with 12 bases of the junction left unmatched. The CDR3 sequence is 16 residues long. Germline V lookup: CDR1 SGHTA, CDR2 FQGNSA. The CDR3 nucleotides read TGTGCCAGCAGCTCCAACAGGGGAGTGGTTGTAGAGACCCAGTACTTC. Residues: CASSSNRGVVVETQYF.

CDR3 DNA sequence: TGCGCCAGCAGCCTCACGACGGACATGGCAACCCAGTACTTC. As protein: CASSLTTDMATQYF. The chain links TRBV5-1 to TRBJ2-5, with D possibly being TRBD1 (5 bases). The CDR3 has 14 amino acids. Germline CDR1 and CDR2: SGHRS and YFSETQ. V was pared by 4 bases and J by 8 bases, with 18 bases between.

The chain links TRBV6-5 to TRBJ1-1; 7 bases are shared with TRBD1. CDR3 length equals 14 residues. With 10 bases clipped from V and 0 bases from J, the junction kept 8 bases outside the gene matches. Per germline, CDR1 MNHEY and CDR2 SVGAGI. The DNA of the CDR3 is TGTGCCACCCGTCCTGGGACAGTGAACACTGAAGCTTTCTTT. Its protein is CATRPGTVNTEAFF.

The chain recombines TRBV9 with TRBJ2-7; D call uncertain. The CDR3 covers 14 residues. Trimming left V 4 bases short and J 0 bases short, with 11 bases between. Per germline, CDR1 SGDLS and CDR2 YYNGEE. The CDR3 protein is CASSPLASSYEQYF. In DNA, the CDR3 is TGTGCCAGCAGCCCATTAGCCAGCTCCTACGAGCAGTACTTC.

This chain joins TRBV5-4 and TRBJ2-2, with TRBD2 identical over 7 bases. CDR3 length: 18 residues. CDR1 and CDR2 (germline): SGHNT, YYREEE (reference sequence). With V trimmed by 2 bases and J by 0 bases, 10 bases remained unmatched. The CDR3 is CASSLGGRAVANTGELFF. The CDR3 coding sequence is TGTGCCAGCAGCTTAGGTGGGAGGGCCGTGGCGAACACCGGGGAGCTGTTTTTT.

The chain recombines TRBV5-1 with TRBJ2-3; a possible D gene is TRBD2 (6 bases). V was trimmed by 5 bases and J by 4 bases, leaving 14 bases between them. This CDR3 has 14 residues. Germline CDR1 is SGHRS and CDR2 is YFSETQ. CDR3 residues: CASRDGSPPDTQYF. The CDR3 nucleotides read TGCGCCAGCAGGGACGGGAGTCCACCAGATACGCAGTATTTT.

This chain uses TRBV18 with TRBJ2-2, with 10 positions matching TRBD1. The CDR3 is 16 residues long. V was pared by 6 bases and J by 3 bases, with 7 bases of the junction left unmatched. CDR1 KGHSH and CDR2 LQKENI come from the germline V gene. Here the CDR3 DNA reads TGTGCCAGCTCCCCGAGACAGGGGGCGGACACCGGGGAGCTGTTTTTT. It yields the protein CASSPRQGADTGELFF. Together with reference TRBV18 and TRBJ2-2, the CDR3 gives the full variable domain: NAGVMQNPRHLVRRRGQEARLRCSPMKGHSHVYWYRQLPEEGLKFMVYLQKENIIDESGMPKERFSAEFPKEGPSILRIQQVVRGDSAAYFCASSPRQGADTGELFFGEGSRLTVL.

This chain links TRBV7-2 with TRBJ2-3; D not certain. The CDR3 is 17 amino acids. Germline-derived CDR1 and CDR2 are SGHTA and FQGNSA. Trimming removed 4 bases at V and 5 bases at J, with 22 bases between. This chain's CDR3 is CASSSGDATLMGDTQYF. As DNA, the CDR3 is TGTGCCAGCAGCTCCGGAGACGCGACTCTCATGGGAGATACGCAGTATTTT.

V usage is TRBV18 and J usage is TRBJ2-5; D remains ambiguous. CDR1 and CDR2 from the germline V gene are KGHSH and LQKENI. V lost 2 bases to trimming and J lost 5 bases, with 9 bases between them. The CDR3 runs to 13 residues. This CDR3 reads CASSPTAWETQYF. The DNA for the CDR3 is TGTGCCAGCTCACCAACGGCCTGGGAGACCCAGTACTTC.

The chain recombines TRBV30 with TRBJ1-6, with D hard to call. The V gene lost 2 bases and the J gene lost 6 bases, with 8 bases spanning the gap. Germline V CDR1 and CDR2: GTSNPN, SVGIG (reference sequence). The CDR3 spans 13 residues. The CDR3 nucleotides read TGTGCCTGGAGTCAGGAGTTTAATTCACCCCTCCACTTT. It specifies CAWSQEFNSPLHF. The complete variable domain, with remaining parts taken from reference TRBV30 and TRBJ1-6, reads SQTIHQWPATLVQPVGSPLSLECTVEGTSNPNLYWYRQAAGRGLQLLFYSVGIGQISSEVPQNLSASRPQDRQFILSSKKLLLSDSGFYLCAWSQEFNSPLHFGNGTRLTVT.

V and J are TRBV6-1 and TRBJ1-1; no clear D gene. This CDR3 is 13 amino acids long. Germline V gene sequence: CDR1 MNHNS, CDR2 SASEGT. V was clipped by 2 bases and J by 10 bases, with 14 bases between them. The CDR3 DNA is TGTGCCAGCAGTGAATCGGCAGGATCAGGAGCTTTCTTT. Protein: CASSESAGSGAFF.

The chain is built from TRBV18 and TRBJ1-6; D ambiguous. V lost 3 bases, J lost 5 bases, and 14 bases lay in between. This CDR3 is 16 amino acids long. From germline, CDR1 is KGHSH and CDR2 LQKENI. The CDR3 nucleotides are TGTGCCAGCTCACCCCTTGGGTCGGGGAATAATTCACCCCTCCACTTT. Its protein product is CASSPLGSGNNSPLHF.

V gene TRBV19 combines with J gene TRBJ1-6, with D maybe TRBD1 (5 bases). V lost 5 bases to trimming and J lost 10 bases, with 12 bases between them. CDR3 length equals 13 residues. The germline gives CDR1 LNHDA, CDR2 SQIVND (reference sequence). DNA for the CDR3: TGTGCCAGTAGTCAGCAGGGTCAGTCACCCCTCCACTTT. Translation: CASSQQGQSPLHF.

V is TRBV5-4 and J is TRBJ2-5; D is unresolved. This CDR3 has 15 residues. CDR1 is SGHNT and CDR2 is YYREEE in the germline V gene (reference sequence). Between the trimmed V and J ends, which lost 0 bases and 5 bases, there was a span of 14 bases. CDR3: CASSLVVEGRETQYF. The CDR3 nucleotides are TGTGCCAGCAGCTTGGTTGTTGAAGGGCGGGAGACCCAGTACTTC.

As DNA, the CDR3 is TGCGCCAGCAGCGCAGGCCCCACACTTGCAACTAATGAAAAACTGTTTTTT. Translating gives CASSAGPTLATNEKLFF. The genes are TRBV23-1 and TRBJ1-4; unclear D gene. Being an ORF, TRBV23-1 has a function that is uncertain. The CDR3 runs 17 residues. The ends were cut back, 6 bases at V and 0 bases at J, with 17 bases in the middle.

The chain recombines TRBV7-2 with TRBJ2-1; 12 nucleotides align to TRBD2. The V gene's germline CDR1 is SGHTA and CDR2 FQGNSA. Unmatched junction bases numbered 8, after V lost 5 bases and J lost 3 bases. This CDR3 region has 17 residues. CDR3 sequence reads: CASSKRLAGDHYNEQFF. For the CDR3, the DNA is TGTGCCAGCAGCAAACGACTAGCGGGAGATCACTACAATGAGCAGTTCTTC.